The entry that follows covers one T cell receptor (beta chain) sequence. Indicated time point: pretreatment peripheral blood. Generated by immunoSEQ multiplex PCR, the TCRdb table keeps only in-frame clones and is missing some. The sample lists some 89,000 clones; about 84% were seen once. The data originate from a study of PD-L1 blockade in urothelial cancer. This CDR3 has 16 residues. The V and J ends lost 5 bases and 7 bases respectively, with 21 bases between them. Germline V lookup: CDR1 MNHEY, CDR2 SMNVEV (reference sequence). V usage is TRBV27 and J usage is TRBJ2-1; a weak D match, TRBD1 (6 bases). The input for sequencing was PBMCs, taken around atezolizumab (anti-PD-L1) treatment. This TCR came from a man in his 60s with urothelial cancer. The CDR3 here is CASSLKWGPRGNEQFF. The CDR3, as DNA: TGTGCCAGCAGTCTGAAATGGGGGCCAAGGGGAAATGAGCAGTTCTTC.